The present TCR beta chain was sequenced within a study of regulatory T cells in long-lasting Graves disease. Study-wide results and caveats: Persistent disease exhibited a predilection for TRBV28, TRBJ1-2 and TRBJ2-5. Accuracy may have suffered from the small sample size. In persistent patients, shared public clonotypes (approximately 3,000) outnumbered those in new patients (about 1,000).

Noted time point: persistent/refractory GD, antithyroid drugs over 5 years with positive TRAb. Following extraction of RNA from PBMCs, that RNA was used to make the TCR library. From an endocrinology department in Xi'an, China, came the patients. To make TCR beta libraries, researchers used iRepertoire HTBI primers and Arm-PCR of CDR3 regions. TCRdb ran MiXCR on the multiplex PCR reads and lists one entry per CDR3 protein. This repertoire shows roughly 500,000 distinct CDR3 sequences, 20% to 25% found once; its top ten account for 6.5% to 9%. This clonotype was seen ten or more times. Antigen unknown. The V end lost 4 bases, the J end lost 7 bases, and 20 bases lay between the germline ends. Germline V gene data show CDR1 as MDHEN and CDR2 as SYDVKM. The CDR3 is made up of 17 amino acids.

This receptor was taken from a female donor with Graves disease. The specimen was peripheral blood mononuclear cells (PBMCs), collected when the disease was refractory, from a patient treated with antithyroid drugs. The chain is built from TRBV28 and TRBJ1-6; D is ambiguous. CDR3 region: CASSSPDGGSVNSPLHF. CDR3 nucleotides: TGTGCCAGCAGTTCCCCAGATGGAGGGTCAGTGAATTCACCCCTCCACTTT. The complete variable domain, with remaining parts taken from reference TRBV28 and TRBJ1-6, reads DVKVTQSSRYLVKRTGEKVFLECVQDMDHENMFWYRQDPGLGLRLIYFSYDVKMKEKGDIPEGYSVSREKKERFSLILESASTNQTSMYLCASSSPDGGSVNSPLHFGNGTRLTVT.